This TCR beta chain originates from a study of blood T cell repertoires in COVID-19. Study at large: Whether acute or convalescent, the COVID-19 samples came from the United States, Italy and Spain. PBMCs, B-cell-depleted T cells, or T cells were the source of the cDNA or gDNA that made up the material.

Enrolled during active infection, Seattle patients were then followed longitudinally. Study processing details: Nucleated cell number was recorded as an estimate derived from reference gene primer amplification. TCRdb's table, derived via immunoSEQ multiplex PCR, lists solely in-frame clones and lacks some. That table furnishes V, J and clone size, whereas the DNA furnished D and trimming. There are about 68,000 clones in the sample; 87% occur only once, and approximately 3.6% lies in the top ten. Germline lookup yields CDR1 LGHDT and CDR2 YNNKEL (reference sequence). CDR3 length: 17 amino acids. The ends lost 0 bases at V and 6 bases at J; junction bases unmatched: 8.

V gene TRBV3-1 (or the pseudogene TRBV3-2) combines with J gene TRBJ2-2, with TRBD2 identical over 9 bases. Sample: peripheral blood. This sequence originates from a woman aged 45 to 65 with COVID-19, enrolled during active disease. CDR3: CASSQEKVAGESGELFF. DNA of the CDR3: TGTGCCAGCAGCCAAGAAAAAGTAGCGGGGGAATCCGGGGAGCTGTTTTTT.